The clone carrying this T cell receptor beta chain was counted between two and nine times. TCRdb reprocessed the RT-PCR reads with MiXCR, giving one entry per CDR3 protein. The sample lists about a million distinct CDR3 sequences, over 15% seen once, with roughly 6% in the top ten. This sample was taken from a study of patients and donors after allogeneic stem cell transplantation. The J segment lost 7 bases and the V segment lost 0 bases, leaving 10 bases of the junction unmatched. The CDR3 has 16 amino acids. From germline, CDR1 is ENHRY and CDR2 SYGVKD. This chain uses TRBV10-3 with TRBJ2-7, with 9 bases matching TRBD2. The source is a human donor who was either an allogeneic HSCT recipient or a stem cell or donor lymphocyte infusion donor (not recorded which). It is not recorded whose cells these are; they may come from a transplant donor. The sequenced sample was blood, either unsorted or a sorted T cell fraction (not recorded which). DNA for the CDR3: TGTGCCATCAGTGAGTCTGGGACTAGCAGGGTCCGGGAGCAGTACTTC. This codes for CAISESGTSRVREQYF.